This TCR beta chain is from a study of control samples from healthy donors and cancer patients. Libraries were prepared by immunoSEQ multiplex PCR; TCRdb keeps only in-frame clonotypes and omits some of them. The sample has around 57,000 clones; about 91% are singletons. Per the germline V gene, CDR1 is ENHRY and CDR2 is SYGVKD. CDR3 size: 14 residues. The ends were cut back, 6 bases at V and 5 bases at J, with 11 bases in the middle. This sequence originates from a man aged 30 to 39 with colorectal cancer. The sequencing input was PBMCs. V gene TRBV10-3 combines with J gene TRBJ1-6; D is unresolved. CDR3 loop: CAISPAANNSPLHF. Here the CDR3 DNA reads TGTGCCATCAGCCCAGCGGCAAATAATTCACCCCTCCACTTT.